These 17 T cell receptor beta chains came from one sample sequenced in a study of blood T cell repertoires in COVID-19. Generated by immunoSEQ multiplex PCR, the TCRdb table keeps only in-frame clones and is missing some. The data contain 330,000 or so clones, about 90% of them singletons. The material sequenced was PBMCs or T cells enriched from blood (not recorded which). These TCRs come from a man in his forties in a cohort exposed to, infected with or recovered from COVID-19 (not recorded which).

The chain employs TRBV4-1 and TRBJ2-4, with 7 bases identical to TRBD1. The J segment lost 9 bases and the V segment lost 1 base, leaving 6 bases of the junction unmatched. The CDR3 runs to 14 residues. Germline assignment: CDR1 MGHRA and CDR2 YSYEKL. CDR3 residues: CASSQVDRTGIQYF. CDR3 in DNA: TGCGCCAGCAGCCAAGTAGATAGGACAGGCATTCAGTACTTC.

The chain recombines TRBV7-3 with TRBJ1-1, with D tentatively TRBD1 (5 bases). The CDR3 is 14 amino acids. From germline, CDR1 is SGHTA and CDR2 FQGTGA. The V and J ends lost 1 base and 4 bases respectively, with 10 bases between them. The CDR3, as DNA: TGTGCCAGCAGCTTAATCAGGGAAAGCACTGAAGCTTTCTTT. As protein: CASSLIRESTEAFF.

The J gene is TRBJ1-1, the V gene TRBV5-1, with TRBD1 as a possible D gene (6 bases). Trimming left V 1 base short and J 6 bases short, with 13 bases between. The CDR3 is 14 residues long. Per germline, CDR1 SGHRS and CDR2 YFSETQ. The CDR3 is CASSLSGVDPEAFF. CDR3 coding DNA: TGCGCCAGCAGCTTGTCAGGGGTAGACCCTGAAGCTTTCTTT.

CDR3: CASSVAASGTGDTQYF. In DNA form, the CDR3 reads TGTGCCAGCAGCGTAGCTGCTAGCGGGACGGGGGATACGCAGTATTTT. The rearrangement joins TRBV9 to TRBJ2-3; 9 nucleotides match TRBD2. This CDR3 region has 16 residues. V gave up 0 bases and J gave up 6 bases; unmatched junction bases: 8. Germline lookup yields CDR1 SGDLS and CDR2 YYNGEE.

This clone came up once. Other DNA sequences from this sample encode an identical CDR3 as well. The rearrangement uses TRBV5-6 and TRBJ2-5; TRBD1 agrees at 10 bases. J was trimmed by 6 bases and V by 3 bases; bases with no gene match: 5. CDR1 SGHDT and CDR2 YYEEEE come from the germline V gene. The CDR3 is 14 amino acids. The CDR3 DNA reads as TGTGCCAGCAGCTCCCGGGACAGGGGTAAGACCCAGTACTTC. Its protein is CASSSRDRGKTQYF.

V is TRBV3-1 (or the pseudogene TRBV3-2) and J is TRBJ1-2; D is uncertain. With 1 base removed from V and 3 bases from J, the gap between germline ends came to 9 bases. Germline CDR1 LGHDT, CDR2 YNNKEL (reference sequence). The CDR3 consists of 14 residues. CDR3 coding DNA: TGTGCCAGCAGCCAAGCTGCGCGTGACTATGGCTACACCTTC. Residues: CASSQAARDYGYTF.

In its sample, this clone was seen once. CDR3 sequence reads: CASSPGTSLAKNIQYF. The CDR3, as DNA: TGTGCCAGCAGCCCCGGGACTAGCTTAGCCAAAAACATTCAGTACTTC. This chain joins TRBV3-1 (or the pseudogene TRBV3-2) and TRBJ2-4; TRBD2 agrees at 9 bases. The CDR3 has 16 residues. CDR1 is LGHDT and CDR2 is YNNKEL in the germline V gene (reference sequence). V shed 4 bases, J shed 0 bases, and the junction held 4 bases outside the gene matches.

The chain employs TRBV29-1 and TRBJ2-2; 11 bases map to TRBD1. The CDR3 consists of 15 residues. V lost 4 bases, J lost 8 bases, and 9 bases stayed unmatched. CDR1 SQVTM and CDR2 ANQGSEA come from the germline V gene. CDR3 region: CSVGPRDRGFGELFF. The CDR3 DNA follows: TGCAGCGTTGGGCCTCGGGACAGGGGGTTTGGGGAGCTGTTTTTT.

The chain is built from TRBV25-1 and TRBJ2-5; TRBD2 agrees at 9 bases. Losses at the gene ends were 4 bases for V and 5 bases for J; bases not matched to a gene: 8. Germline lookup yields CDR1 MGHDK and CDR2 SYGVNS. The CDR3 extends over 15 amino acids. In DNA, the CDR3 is TGTGCCAGCAGTGCCGGCGGGAGGGCCCGGGAGACCCAGTACTTC. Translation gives CASSAGGRARETQYF. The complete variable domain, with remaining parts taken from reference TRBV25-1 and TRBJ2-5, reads EADIYQTPRYLVIGTGKKITLECSQTMGHDKMYWYQQDPGMELHLIHYSYGVNSTEKGDLSSESTVSRIRTEHFPLTLESARPSHTSQYLCASSAGGRARETQYFGPGTRLLVL.

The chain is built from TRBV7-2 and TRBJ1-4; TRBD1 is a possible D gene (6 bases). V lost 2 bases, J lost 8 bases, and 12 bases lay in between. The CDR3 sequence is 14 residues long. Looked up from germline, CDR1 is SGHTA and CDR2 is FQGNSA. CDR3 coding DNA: TGTGCCAGCAGCTTAAGGACAGTGAACGAAAAACTGTTTTTT. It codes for CASSLRTVNEKLFF.

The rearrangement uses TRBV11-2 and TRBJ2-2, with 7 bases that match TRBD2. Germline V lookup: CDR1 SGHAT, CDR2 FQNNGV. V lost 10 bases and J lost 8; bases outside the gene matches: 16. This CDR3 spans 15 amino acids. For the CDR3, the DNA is TGTGCCACCAGTCTAGGCGGGACTATTAAGGGGGAGCTGTTTTTT. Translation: CATSLGGTIKGELFF.

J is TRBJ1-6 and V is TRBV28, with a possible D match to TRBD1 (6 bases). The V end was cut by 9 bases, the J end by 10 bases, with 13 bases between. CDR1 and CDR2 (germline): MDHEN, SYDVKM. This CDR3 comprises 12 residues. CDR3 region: CASKGVDSPLHF. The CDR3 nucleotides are TGTGCCAGTAAGGGGGTAGACTCACCCCTCCACTTT.

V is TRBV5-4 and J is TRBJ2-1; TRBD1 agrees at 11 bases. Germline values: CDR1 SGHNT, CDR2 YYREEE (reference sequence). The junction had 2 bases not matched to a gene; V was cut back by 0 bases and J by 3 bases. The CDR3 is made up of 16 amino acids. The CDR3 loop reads CASSLAGTGGYNEQFF. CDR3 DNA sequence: TGTGCCAGCAGCTTGGCCGGGACAGGGGGCTACAATGAGCAGTTCTTC. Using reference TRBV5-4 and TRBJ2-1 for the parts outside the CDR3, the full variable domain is ETGVTQSPTHLIKTRGQQVTLRCSSQSGHNTVSWYQQALGQGPQFIFQYYREEENGRGNFPPRFSGLQFPNYSSELNVNALELDDSALYLCASSLAGTGGYNEQFFGPGTRLTVL.

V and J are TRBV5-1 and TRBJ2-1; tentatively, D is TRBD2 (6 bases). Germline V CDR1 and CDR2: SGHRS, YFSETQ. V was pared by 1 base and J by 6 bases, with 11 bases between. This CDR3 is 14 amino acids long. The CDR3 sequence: CASSLPGTGNEQFF. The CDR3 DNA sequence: TGCGCCAGCAGCTTGCCTGGGACTGGCAATGAGCAGTTCTTC.

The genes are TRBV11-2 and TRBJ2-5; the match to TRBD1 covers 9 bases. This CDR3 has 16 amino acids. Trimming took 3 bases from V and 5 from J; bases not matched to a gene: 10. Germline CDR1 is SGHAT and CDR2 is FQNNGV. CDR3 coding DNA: TGTGCCAGCAGCTTGAGAGCACAGGGGGCCGGGGAGACCCAGTACTTC. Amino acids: CASSLRAQGAGETQYF.

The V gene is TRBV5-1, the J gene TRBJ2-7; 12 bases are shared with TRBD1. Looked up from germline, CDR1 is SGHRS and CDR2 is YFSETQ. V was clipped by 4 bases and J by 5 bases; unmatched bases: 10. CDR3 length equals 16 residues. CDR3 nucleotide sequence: TGCGCCAGCAGCCCTGCCGGGACAGGGGGCTTGAACGAGCAGTACTTC. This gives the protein CASSPAGTGGLNEQYF.

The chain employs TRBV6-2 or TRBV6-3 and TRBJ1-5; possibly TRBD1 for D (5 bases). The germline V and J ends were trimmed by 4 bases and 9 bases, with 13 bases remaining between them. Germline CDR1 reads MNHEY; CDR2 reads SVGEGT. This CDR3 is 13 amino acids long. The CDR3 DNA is TGTGCCAGCAGTTTAAGGGACTTGGGGCCCCAGCATTTT. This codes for CASSLRDLGPQHF.